The following is a TCR beta chain sequence with its context. This entry belongs to a study of blood T cell repertoires in COVID-19. Study context: Samples taken during acute and convalescent COVID-19 were collected in the United States, Italy and Spain. T cells, B-cell-depleted T cells, or PBMCs supplied cDNA or gDNA.

Original data processing: Quantification of nucleated cells was approximated via reference gene primer amplification. Assay: immunoSEQ multiplex PCR; the TCRdb copy retains only in-frame clones and omits some. From that table come the V and J calls and clone size; the DNA was used to work out D and trimming. The sample comprises around 56,000 clones, 75% to 85% of which are singletons, and about 7.1% rests with the top ten. CDR1 and CDR2 (germline): SGHTA, FQGNSA. With V trimmed by 5 bases and J by 5 bases, 9 bases remained unmatched. CDR3 length: 15 residues. This TCR was sampled from a man in his fifties or sixties with acute or convalescent COVID-19. The chain has TRBV7-2 and TRBJ2-5; 9 nucleotides align to TRBD2. Sequencing used peripheral blood. CDR3 DNA: TGTGCCAGCAGCCCCATCTTTGCGGGGGGGGAGACCCAGTACTTC. Its protein product is CASSPIFAGGETQYF.